This T cell receptor beta chain is drawn from a study of T cell clonotyping in hematopoietic cell transplantation (dated by TCRdb to the early 2020s). For context, the study as a whole: Pretransplant samples from recipients were collected after cytoreduction. In the study, more than 120 blood samples were gathered from 30 to 40 consecutive transplant recipients and their related donors. Patient recruitment ran from 2015 to early 2017, and follow-up continued until late 2020 or death. What the work shows at the level of the full study, not this receptor alone: Just a small fraction of recipient repertoires overlapped with donor repertoires, and more than 97% appeared de novo at the given depth. The sample size was limited, and because cells were not sorted, the contributions of CD4 and CD8 repertoires could not be separated. Broader posttransplant TCR repertoire diversity was predicted by donor and pretransplant recipient Inverse Simpson Index values. A decrease in recipient TCR diversity was observed after transplant, and a progressive increase in pathologically expanded clonotypes was seen from day 30 to day 180.

The label giving this sample's time point can be read as: recipient sample about 28 days before transplant, after cytoreduction. Blood from recipients was drawn roughly 28 days before transplant, then again at days 30, 100 and 180 after transplant. Using Nuclei Lysis Solution, genomic DNA was extracted from unfractionated peripheral blood mononuclear cells that were either fresh or cryopreserved. The CDR3 holds 16 amino acids from the cysteine to the phenylalanine. Of all the DNA, just the CDR3 is kept, 48 bases in frame from base 1. For CDR1 and CDR2, the germline V gene (reference sequence) lists LNHDA and SQIVND. Ends trimmed: V by 7 bases, J by 8 bases; bases unmatched to a gene: 16. TCR beta CDR3 regions were amplified from genomic DNA with the immunoSEQ assay, a bias-controlled multiplex PCR using V- and J-specific primers. A proprietary barcode and Illumina adapter sequences were added to the CDR3 amplicons in a second PCR step. CDR3 libraries were sequenced on an Illumina MiSeq instrument. From the authors' description of their analysis: Export and quality control were performed with immunoSEQ Analyzer 3.0, and downstream analyses were performed with R Bioconductor and Immunarch. Only productive rearrangements in the normalized downsampled data set went into calculating the repertoire metrics. Pathologically expanded clonotypes were defined as those larger than 5 templates in the normalized cohort. The Inverse Simpson Index served as the measure of repertoire diversity. The non-normalized data set was used for CMV-specificity analyses so that all clonotypes could be captured. TCRdb limited this immuneACCESS table to in-frame rearrangements with V and J called. A share of clones is missing; checked studies link under half to unresolved V genes, and the rest is unexplained. V and J calls and clone size follow that table, whereas D and trimming were derived from the DNA. Within this sample are about 18,000 clones, with about 83% of them counted one time only. The leading ten clones occupy under 8.5% of the sample.

With regard to this clone: This receptor's antigen is unknown. The sample holds no much larger clone one base away, and base qualities are not on file.

The sequence was obtained from a man aged 45-65 years with acute myeloid leukemia. Some clones in this sample may be carry-over from other donors' samples. This chain joins TRBV19 to TRBJ1-5, with TRBD1 matching 8 junction bases. Sequencing was performed on peripheral blood mononuclear cells, taken before stem cell transplant. The CDR3 protein sequence reads: CASNRFEQGVREPQHF. The nucleotide sequence reads as follows: TGTGCCAGTAACCGGTTCGAACAGGGGGTCCGGGAGCCCCAGCATTTT.